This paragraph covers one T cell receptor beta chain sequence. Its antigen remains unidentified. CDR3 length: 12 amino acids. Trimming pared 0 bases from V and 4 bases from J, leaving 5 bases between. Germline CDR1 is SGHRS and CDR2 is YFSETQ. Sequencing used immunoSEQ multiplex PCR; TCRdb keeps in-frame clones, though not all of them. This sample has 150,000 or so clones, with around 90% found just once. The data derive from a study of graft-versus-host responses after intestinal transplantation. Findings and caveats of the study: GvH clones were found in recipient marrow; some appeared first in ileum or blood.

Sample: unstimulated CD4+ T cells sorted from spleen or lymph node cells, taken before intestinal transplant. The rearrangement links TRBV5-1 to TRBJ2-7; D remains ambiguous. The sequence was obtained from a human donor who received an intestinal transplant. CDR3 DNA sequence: TGCGCCAGCAGCTTGGCCCCTTACGAGCAGTACTTC. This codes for CASSLAPYEQYF.